Reported below is one TCR beta chain. The antigen is not known. The time point denotes: neoterminal ileum biopsy at postoperative endoscopy, about 6 months after surgery. Only in-frame clones appear in the TCRdb table, and some are missing; sequencing was by immunoSEQ multiplex PCR. Here the sample spans under 6,000 clones, about four fifths being singletons. This specimen comes from a study of T cell repertoires in ileal Crohn's disease. Study overall: At postoperative colonoscopy, neoterminal ileum biopsies were taken as M6.

The V and J ends lost 1 base and 9 bases, in that order; junction bases with no gene match: 7. Germline V CDR1 and CDR2: SGHTA, FQGNSA. The CDR3 is 15 residues long. Findings and limits, study-wide: High-frequency clones were more common in sorted CD8 than CD4 cells.

The sequence derives from an adult with Crohn's disease. This chain uses TRBV7-2 with TRBJ2-1, with 9 bases that match TRBD1. Sequences were obtained from ileal tissue. The DNA for the CDR3 is TGTGCCAGCAGCTTAGGACAGGGGGTCCTTTTTGAGCAGTTCTTC. Protein product: CASSLGQGVLFEQFF.